Included here is one TCR beta chain sequence, with context. This sample is drawn from a study of CD8+CD57+ T cells in acquired aplastic anemia. Study-wide background: On average, sorted CD4+ and CD8+ cells gave 3.2 ug of DNA.

The TCR beta profiling, which covered VDJ combination and CDR3 sequence, was carried out using genomic DNA as the template. TCRdb processed the reads anew with MiXCR; each CDR3 protein has one entry. The sample contains around 190,000 distinct CDR3 sequences, about 53% of which appear only once. V was clipped by 5 bases and J by 1 base, with 11 bases between them. The germline V gene has CDR1 SQVTM and CDR2 ANQGSEA. The CDR3 spans 13 residues. Sequencing used sorted CD4+, CD8+, or CD8+CD57+ T cells (not recorded which) from PBMCs. The chain is built from TRBV29-1 and TRBJ1-2, with D uncertain. The receptor was isolated from a human donor in good health, serving as a control. CDR3 residues: CSVKPQLNYGYTF. CDR3 nucleotides: TGCAGCGTTAAACCTCAGCTTAACTATGGCTACACCTTC. Full variable domain (missing parts from reference TRBV29-1 and TRBJ1-2): SAVISQKPSRDICQRGTSLTIQCQVDSQVTMMFWYRQQPGQSLTLIATANQGSEATYESGFVIDKFPISRPNLTFSTLTVSNMSPEDSSIYLCSVKPQLNYGYTFGSGTRLTVV.